The clone carrying this T cell receptor beta chain was observed a few times. The ends were cut back, 6 bases at V and 4 bases at J, with 16 bases in the middle. The germline CDR1 and CDR2 sequences are SEHNR and FQNEAQ (reference sequence). The CDR3 is made up of 14 amino acids. This specimen comes from a study of T-cell reconstitution after alpha-beta-depleted transplantation in children. Preparation of the TCRbeta library used unique molecular identifiers. Via MiXCR, TCRdb re-called the PCR reads, giving one row per CDR3 protein. The sample consists of about 410,000 distinct CDR3 sequences, around 21% of them appearing once.

This sample comprised PBMCs from the stem cell graft donor, obtained from the stem cell graft. The rearrangement uses TRBV7-9 and TRBJ2-7; no firm D call. This clonotype originated in a human donor who donated a stem cell graft to a child with acute myeloid leukemia. In nucleotides, the CDR3 is TGTGCCAGCAGTCCTTGGCAGATTCCATACGAGCAGTACTTC. Amino acids: CASSPWQIPYEQYF.